Below are 3 T cell receptor beta chains sequenced from a single sample in a study of T-cell reconstitution after alpha-beta-depleted transplantation in children. Researchers prepared the TCRbeta library using unique molecular identifiers, the study reports. TCRdb re-derived calls from the PCR reads in MiXCR, one entry per CDR3 protein. The sample carries 150,000 to 250,000 distinct CDR3 sequences, roughly 6% recorded once. The source was PBMCs, collected before TCRalphabeta/CD19-depleted stem cell transplant. All receptors derive from a girl under three years old with combined immunodeficiency, due to receive a stem cell transplant.

This clonotype was observed many times. The V call is TRBV20-1, the J call TRBJ2-7; tentatively, D is TRBD1 or TRBD2 (5 bases each). The CDR3 runs 14 residues. Germline V CDR1 and CDR2: DFQATT, SNEGSKA (reference sequence). Between the trimmed V and J ends, which lost 3 bases and 2 bases, there was a span of 14 bases. CDR3 DNA: TGCAGTGCTAGCGCCGGGACGAATGCCTACGAGCAGTACTTC. It specifies CSASAGTNAYEQYF.

This clonotype was detected ten times or more. The genes are TRBV10-3 and TRBJ2-7; TRBD2 might be the D (5 bases). The length of the CDR3 is 12 residues. Trimming left V 10 bases short and J 2 bases short, with 12 bases between. CDR1 and CDR2 from the germline V gene are ENHRY and SYGVKD. The CDR3 region has the DNA TGTGCCACGGGGAGAGGGACCTACGAGCAGTACTTC. The encoded protein is CATGRGTYEQYF.

This rearrangement joins TRBV27 to TRBJ1-2; D ambiguous. V was pared by 5 bases and J by 7 bases, with 14 bases between. The CDR3 contains 13 residues. CDR1 and CDR2 from the germline V gene are MNHEY and SMNVEV (reference sequence). The CDR3 DNA reads TGTGCCAGCAGTCCAATCGGGTCCGGTGGCTACACCTTC. Its translation: CASSPIGSGGYTF.